The 15 T cell receptor beta chains below all came from one sample that was sequenced in a study of CD8 T cells in ankylosing spondylitis. TCRdb reprocessed the 5' RACE reads with MiXCR, giving one entry per CDR3 protein. The data show some 30,000 distinct CDR3 sequences, 11% to 15% seen once. Sequenced sample: blood. These receptors were collected from a male donor with ankylosing spondylitis or in good health (not recorded which).

In nucleotides, the CDR3 is TGTGCCAGCACCCCCAGACAGAACACTGAAGCTTTCTTT. It codes for CASTPRQNTEAFF. The chain carries TRBV12-3 or TRBV12-4 and TRBJ1-1; the D is unclear. CDR3 length: 13 amino acids. Trimming removed 7 bases at V and 1 base at J, with 10 bases between.

V is TRBV12-3 or TRBV12-4 and J is TRBJ2-5; D is unresolved. Trimming stripped 3 bases from V and 1 base from J, with 15 bases between. CDR3 length: 16 amino acids. The CDR3 sequence is CASSFRQPGLQETQYF. CDR3 coding DNA: TGTGCCAGCAGTTTTCGCCAACCGGGTCTCCAAGAGACCCAGTACTTC.

This chain uses TRBV27 with TRBJ2-7; 14 bases are a match to TRBD2. This CDR3 contains 14 residues. The V gene's germline CDR1 is MNHEY and CDR2 SMNVEV (reference sequence). With 6 bases clipped from V and 3 bases from J, the junction kept 1 base outside the gene matches. The CDR3 spells CASRGLAGVYEQYF. CDR3 coding DNA: TGTGCCAGCAGGGGACTAGCGGGGGTCTACGAGCAGTACTTC.

This clonotype was counted a few times. The V call is TRBV5-1, the J call TRBJ2-3, with D tentatively TRBD1 or TRBD2 (5 bases each). Germline V gives CDR1 SGHRS, CDR2 YFSETQ. With 4 bases removed from V and 3 bases from J, the gap between germline ends came to 15 bases. The CDR3 sequence is 15 residues long. The CDR3 DNA reads TGCGCCAGCAGCACGACCGGGACCTTAACAGATACGCAGTATTTT. Translating gives CASSTTGTLTDTQYF.

This chain's CDR3 is CASTGWLRTDTQYF. The CDR3 coding sequence is TGTGCCAGCACAGGTTGGCTAAGGACAGATACGCAGTATTTT. The chain couples TRBV2 to TRBJ2-3; D remains unclear. Trimming removed 7 bases from V and 3 bases from J, with 14 bases in between. This CDR3 comprises 14 residues. The germline V gene encodes CDR1 SNHLY and CDR2 FYNNEI. Drawing the rest from reference TRBV2 and TRBJ2-3, the complete variable domain is EPEVTQTPSHQVTQMGQEVILRCVPISNHLYFYWYRQILGQKVEFLVSFYNNEISEKSEIFDDQFSVERPDGSNFTLKIRSTKLEDSAMYFCASTGWLRTDTQYFGPGTRLTVL.

J is TRBJ2-1 and V is TRBV20-1, with D unclear. From germline, CDR1 is DFQATT and CDR2 SNEGSKA (reference sequence). The CDR3 is 11 amino acids. Trimming left V 3 bases short and J 2 bases short, with 2 bases between. CDR3 in amino acids: CSASAYNEQFF. CDR3 bases: TGCAGTGCTAGTGCCTACAATGAGCAGTTCTTC.

The J gene is TRBJ2-5, the V gene TRBV30; unclear D gene. Germline V gene sequence: CDR1 GTSNPN, CDR2 SVGIG (reference sequence). V gave up 3 bases and J gave up 5 bases, with 10 bases separating them. This CDR3 is 12 amino acids long. The CDR3: CAWRVRRETQYF. CDR3 bases: TGTGCCTGGAGGGTCAGAAGGGAGACCCAGTACTTC.

This clonotype has more than one count but fewer than ten. V and J are TRBV7-9 and TRBJ2-1; 7 bases are shared with TRBD2. The CDR3 extends over 13 amino acids. CDR1 SEHNR and CDR2 FQNEAQ come from the germline V gene (reference sequence). The DNA of the CDR3 is TGTGAAACGCGCGGGAGCTCCTACAATGAGCAGTTCTTC. It translates to CETRGSSYNEQFF.

This clonotype occurred a few times. The rearrangement links TRBV7-2 to TRBJ2-5; 14 bases are shared with TRBD2. The CDR3 is made up of 18 amino acids. Germline assignment: CDR1 SGHTA and CDR2 FQGNSA. The V and J ends lost 0 bases and 3 bases, in that order; junction bases with no gene match: 6. CDR3 loop: CASSLAGTSGGWKETQYF. CDR3 DNA sequence: TGTGCCAGCAGCTTAGCCGGGACTAGCGGGGGTTGGAAAGAGACCCAGTACTTC.

This chain links TRBV24-1 with TRBJ2-2; D may match TRBD1 or TRBD2 (5 bases each). The CDR3 runs to 15 residues. The V end was cut by 3 bases, the J end by 6 bases, with 13 bases between. Germline V lookup: CDR1 KGHDR, CDR2 SFDVKD. The CDR3 DNA follows: TGTGCCACCAGTGATGTTGGGGACGCGGCCGGGGAGCTGTTTTTT. Translation: CATSDVGDAAGELFF.

This clonotype was detected only a few times. The V gene is TRBV7-9, the J gene TRBJ1-1; D gene uncertain. The length of the CDR3 is 12 residues. Trimming left V 3 bases short and J 4 bases short, with 6 bases between. CDR1 is SEHNR, CDR2 FQNEAQ, per germline (reference sequence). DNA of the CDR3: TGTGCCAGCAGCTTTACCGGCACTGAAGCTTTCTTT. It translates to CASSFTGTEAFF.

This clonotype was observed a handful of times. V and J are TRBV29-1 and TRBJ1-1; D is unresolved. The germline gives CDR1 SQVTM, CDR2 ANQGSEA. The CDR3 has 13 residues. V lost 6 bases to trimming and J lost 0 bases, with 11 bases between them. The CDR3 DNA is TGCAGCGTCCAGAGGGCGGTGAACACTGAAGCTTTCTTT. Its protein is CSVQRAVNTEAFF. Full variable domain (rest looked up from reference TRBV29-1 and TRBJ1-1): SAVISQKPSRDICQRGTSLTIQCQVDSQVTMMFWYRQQPGQSLTLIATANQGSEATYESGFVIDKFPISRPNLTFSTLTVSNMSPEDSSIYLCSVQRAVNTEAFFGQGTRLTVV.

Many counts were recorded for this clonotype. The V call is TRBV10-2, the J call TRBJ2-7; D not certain. The CDR3 is 13 residues long. In germline, CDR1 is WSHSY, CDR2 SAAADI. The V end was cut by 6 bases, the J end by 0 bases, with 9 bases between. Here the CDR3 DNA reads TGCGCCAGCAGCGGGTCACACTCCTACGAGCAGTACGTC. It is translated as CASSGSHSYEQYV.

This chain links TRBV6-6 with TRBJ1-4; D is unclear. V lost 6 bases to trimming and J lost 0 bases, with 11 bases between them. The CDR3 has 15 residues. Germline CDR1 reads MNHNY; CDR2 reads SVGAGI (reference sequence). In DNA, the CDR3 is TGTGCCAGCAGCCTCCCGGGTGCAACTAATGAAAAACTGTTTTTT. Translated: CASSLPGATNEKLFF.

This clonotype came up a few times. This chain joins TRBV6-4 and TRBJ2-2, with D hard to call. Trimming removed 4 bases at V and 6 bases at J, with 9 bases between. CDR1 is MRHNA and CDR2 is SNTAGT in the germline V gene. The CDR3 spans 13 residues. The CDR3 spells CASSAGEAGELFF. CDR3 nucleotides: TGTGCCAGCAGTGCCGGCGAGGCCGGGGAGCTGTTTTTT.